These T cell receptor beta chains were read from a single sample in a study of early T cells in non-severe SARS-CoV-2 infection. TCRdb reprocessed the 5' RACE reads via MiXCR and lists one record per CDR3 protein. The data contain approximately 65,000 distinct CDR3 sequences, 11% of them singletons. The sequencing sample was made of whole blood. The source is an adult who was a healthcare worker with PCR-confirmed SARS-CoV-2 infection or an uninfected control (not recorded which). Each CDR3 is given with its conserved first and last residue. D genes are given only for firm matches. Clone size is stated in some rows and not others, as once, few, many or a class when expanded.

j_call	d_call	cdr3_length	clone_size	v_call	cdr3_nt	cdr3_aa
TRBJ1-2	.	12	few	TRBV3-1	TGTGCCAGCAGCCAAGAGCGCTATGGCTACACCTTC	CASSQERYGYTF
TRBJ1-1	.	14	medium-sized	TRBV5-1	TGCGCCAGCAGCTTGGCCGGGGGGAACACTGAAGCTTTCTTT	CASSLAGGNTEAFF
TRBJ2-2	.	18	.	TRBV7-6	TGTGCCAGCAGCCCTACTGCGGGGACTCTCTCTGGGGGCGGGGAGCTGTTTTTT	CASSPTAGTLSGGGELFF
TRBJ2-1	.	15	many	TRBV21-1	TGTGCCAGCAGCTCTGGGACCGACTCCTACAATGAGCAGTTCTTC	CASSSGTDSYNEQFF
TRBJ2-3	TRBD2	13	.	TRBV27	TGTGCCAGCAGTTTATCCGGGAGGGATACGCAGTATTTT	CASSLSGRDTQYF
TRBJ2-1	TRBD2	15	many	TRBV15	TGTGCCACCAGCAGAGATGGGACTACGAACAATGAGCAGTTCTTC	CATSRDGTTNNEQFF
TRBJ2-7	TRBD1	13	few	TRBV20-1	TGCAGTGCCGAGATTGCGACAGGGGGCGAGCAGTACTTC	CSAEIATGGEQYF
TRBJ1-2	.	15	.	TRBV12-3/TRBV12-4	TGTGCCAGCAGTTTATTCCCGGCCTCCGGCTATGGCTACACCTTC	CASSLFPASGYGYTF
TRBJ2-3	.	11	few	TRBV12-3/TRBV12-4	TGTGCCAGCACTACCGGGGATACGCAGTATTTT	CASTTGDTQYF
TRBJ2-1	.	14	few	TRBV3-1	TGTGCCAGCAGCTTCGGAGGGCCCTACAATGAGCAGTTCTTC	CASSFGGPYNEQFF
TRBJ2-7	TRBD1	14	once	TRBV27	TGTGCCAGCAGTCGGGACAGGGACGATGACGAGCAGTACTTC	CASSRDRDDDEQYF
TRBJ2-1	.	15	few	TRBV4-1	TGCGCCAGCAGCCAAGAATCGGCGGCTTACAATGAGCAGTTCTTC	CASSQESAAYNEQFF
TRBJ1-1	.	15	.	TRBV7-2	TGTGCCAGCAGCTTATTCACTACAGGGTCCACTGAAGCTTTCTTT	CASSLFTTGSTEAFF